This T cell receptor (beta chain) was sequenced for a study of tumor-infiltrating lymphocytes in primary liver carcinoma. The sample holds one count of this clonotype. In this CDR3 the conserved last residue, phenylalanine or tryptophan, is missing, so a read error is likely. With a constant-region primer, TCR beta cDNA was made from around 520 ng of total RNA. Employing slightly modified ARM-PCR, three nested multiplex PCR rounds were run, and these gave rise to the TCR beta libraries. Each CDR3 protein gets one entry after TCRdb re-called the multiplex PCR reads with MiXCR. Of some 190,000 distinct CDR3 sequences in the sample, approximately 80% were seen once. Co-extracted RNA and DNA came from around 20-30 mg of unsorted bulk tissue. The clonotype comes from a man aged 40-49 years with primary liver carcinoma and hepatitis B virus infection. Sequenced sample: tumor tissue from primary liver carcinoma.

CDR3 amino acids: CASSLSGFEKLFL. The CDR3 DNA sequence: TGTGCTAGCAGTTTATCAGGGTTCGAAAAACTGTTTCTT. The chain carries TRBV12-3 or TRBV12-4 and TRBJ1-4; D is perhaps TRBD1 (5 bases). This CDR3 is 13 amino acids long.